The 10 T cell receptor beta chains listed next were all sequenced from one sample in a study of control samples from healthy donors and cancer patients. The assay was immunoSEQ multiplex PCR, and TCRdb's table has in-frame clones only and misses some. The sample shows more than 10,000 clones, more than 85% of them seen only once. Sequenced sample: PBMCs. The receptors were sampled from an elderly man with lung cancer.

This clone was seen a few times. The chain has TRBV5-4 and TRBJ2-1, with TRBD2 matching 7 bases. The J segment lost 2 bases and the V segment lost 3 bases, leaving 8 bases of the junction unmatched. Germline lookup yields CDR1 SGHNT and CDR2 YYREEE (reference sequence). This CDR3 comprises 16 residues. CDR3 in DNA: TGTGCCAGCAGCTCTGAGGTCGCGGGGGCCTACAATGAGCAGTTCTTC. It specifies CASSSEVAGAYNEQFF.

The chain links TRBV6-2 or TRBV6-3 to TRBJ1-1; D is unresolved. Germline values: CDR1 MNHEY, CDR2 SVGEGT. The CDR3 is 15 residues long. V lost 0 bases and J lost 3, with 11 bases in between. The CDR3 DNA is TGTGCCAGCAGTTACTCTCGAGCGGGCTACACTGAAGCTTTCTTT. The encoded protein is CASSYSRAGYTEAFF.

In its sample, this clone was seen a few times. The genes are TRBV24-1 and TRBJ2-3; D call uncertain. The CDR3 consists of 14 residues. Germline loops: CDR1 KGHDR, CDR2 SFDVKD. V lost 5 bases and J 0 bases, leaving 8 bases between the germline ends. For the CDR3, the DNA is TGTGCCACCAGTGTTACGGCTAGCACAGATACGCAGTATTTT. Amino acid sequence: CATSVTASTDTQYF.

The chain combines TRBV7-2 with TRBJ2-5; TRBD2 matches at 12 bases. V gave up 2 bases and J gave up 3 bases; unmatched junction bases: 4. The CDR3 has 16 residues. Germline V lookup: CDR1 SGHTA, CDR2 FQGNSA. The CDR3 coding sequence is TGTGCCAGCAGCTTATTTGGACTAGCGGGGAAAGAGACCCAGTACTTC. It yields the protein CASSLFGLAGKETQYF.

The chain uses TRBV7-3 and TRBJ2-1; a weak D match, TRBD1 (6 bases). Germline CDR1 and CDR2: SGHTA and FQGTGA. The CDR3 spans 14 residues. Trimming shortened V by 6 bases and J by 9 bases, and 18 bases separated the two germline ends. The CDR3 spells CASSLLGGEGEQFF. DNA for the CDR3: TGTGCCAGCAGTCTACTAGGGGGAGAGGGTGAGCAGTTCTTC.

V gene TRBV4-1 combines with J gene TRBJ2-1, with TRBD2 as a possible D gene (6 bases). This CDR3 is 16 amino acids long. Germline CDR1 is MGHRA and CDR2 is YSYEKL. V lost 5 bases and J lost 0, with 14 bases in between. DNA of the CDR3: TGCGCCAGCAGCTCCTCCGCGGGATACTCCTACAATGAGCAGTTCTTC. It yields the protein CASSSSAGYSYNEQFF.

The chain couples TRBV7-2 to TRBJ1-3; 7 bases line up with TRBD1. The CDR3 has 17 residues. After removal of 4 bases from V and 6 bases from J, the junction contained 15 bases not matched to a gene. Germline loops: CDR1 SGHTA, CDR2 FQGNSA. CDR3 loop: CASSSSLDRTAENTIYF. CDR3 sequence (DNA): TGTGCCAGCAGCTCGAGTCTGGACAGGACAGCTGAAAACACCATATATTTT.

This clone came up a few times. This chain uses TRBV10-1 with TRBJ2-1, with TRBD2 matching over 11 bases. The CDR3 totals 15 residues. The V gene's germline CDR1 is WNHNN and CDR2 SYGVQD (reference sequence). After removal of 8 bases from V and 5 bases from J, the junction contained 8 bases not matched to a gene. Here the CDR3 DNA reads TGCGCCAGCCGACTGGGGACTAGCGGTAACAATGAGCAGTTCTTC. It specifies CASRLGTSGNNEQFF.

This clone turned up a few times. The chain uses TRBV7-7 and TRBJ1-4; D is perhaps TRBD1 (6 bases). The V gene's germline CDR1 is SSHAT and CDR2 FNYEAQ (reference sequence). Trimming took off 3 bases at V and 8 bases at J, with 19 bases between the two ends. The CDR3 covers 16 residues. CDR3 bases: TGTGCCAGCAGCTTGGTATGGGGGGCTCTGGAAGAAAAACTGTTTTTT. Protein sequence: CASSLVWGALEEKLFF.

The genes are TRBV30 and TRBJ1-4; no reliable D call. CDR1 and CDR2 from the germline V gene are GTSNPN and SVGIG (reference sequence). The CDR3 is 13 residues long. V was clipped by 3 bases and J by 2 bases, with 7 bases between them. The CDR3, as DNA: TGTGCCTGGAGCCCCCCCACTAATGAAAAACTGTTTTTT. Translation: CAWSPPTNEKLFF.